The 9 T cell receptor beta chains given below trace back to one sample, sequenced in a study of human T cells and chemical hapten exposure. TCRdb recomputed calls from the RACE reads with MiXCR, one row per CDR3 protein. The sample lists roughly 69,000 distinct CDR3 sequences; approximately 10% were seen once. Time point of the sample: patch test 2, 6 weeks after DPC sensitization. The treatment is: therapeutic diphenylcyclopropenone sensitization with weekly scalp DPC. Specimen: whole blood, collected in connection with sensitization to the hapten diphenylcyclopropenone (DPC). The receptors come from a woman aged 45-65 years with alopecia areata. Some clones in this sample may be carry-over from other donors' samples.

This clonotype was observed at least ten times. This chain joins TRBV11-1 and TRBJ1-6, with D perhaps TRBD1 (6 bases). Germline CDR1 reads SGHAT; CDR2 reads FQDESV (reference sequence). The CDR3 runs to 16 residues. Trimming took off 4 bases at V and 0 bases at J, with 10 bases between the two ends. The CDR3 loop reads CASSSTGRSYNSPLHF. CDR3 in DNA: TGTGCCAGCAGCTCGACAGGACGCTCCTATAATTCACCCCTCCACTTT.

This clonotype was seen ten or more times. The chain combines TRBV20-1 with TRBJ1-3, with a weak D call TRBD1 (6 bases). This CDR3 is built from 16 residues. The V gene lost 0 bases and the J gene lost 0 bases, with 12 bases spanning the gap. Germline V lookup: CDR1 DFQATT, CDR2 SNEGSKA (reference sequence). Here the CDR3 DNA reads TGCAGTGCTAGAGATCGGGGGCAGGGCTCTGGAAACACCATATATTTT. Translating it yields CSARDRGQGSGNTIYF.

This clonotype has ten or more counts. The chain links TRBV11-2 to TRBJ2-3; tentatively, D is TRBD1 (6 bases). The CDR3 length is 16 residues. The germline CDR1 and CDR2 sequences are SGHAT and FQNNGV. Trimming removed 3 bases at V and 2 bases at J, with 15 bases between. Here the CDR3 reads CASSFSGAPLTDTQYF. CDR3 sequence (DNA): TGTGCCAGCAGCTTCTCAGGGGCCCCCCTCACAGATACGCAGTATTTT.

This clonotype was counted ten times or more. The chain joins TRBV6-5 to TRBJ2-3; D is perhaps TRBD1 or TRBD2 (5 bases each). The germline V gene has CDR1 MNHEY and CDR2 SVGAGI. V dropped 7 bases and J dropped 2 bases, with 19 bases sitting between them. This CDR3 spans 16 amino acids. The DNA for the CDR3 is TGTGCCAGCAAGGTCTCCGGGACGGAGGCCACAGATACGCAGTATTTT. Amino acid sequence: CASKVSGTEATDTQYF.

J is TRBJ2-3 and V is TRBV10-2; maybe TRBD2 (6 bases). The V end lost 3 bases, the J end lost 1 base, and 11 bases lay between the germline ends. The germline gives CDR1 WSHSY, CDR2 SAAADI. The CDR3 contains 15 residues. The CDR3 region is CASSDTVAGTDTQYF. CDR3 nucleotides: TGCGCCAGCAGTGATACGGTAGCGGGCACAGATACGCAGTATTTT.

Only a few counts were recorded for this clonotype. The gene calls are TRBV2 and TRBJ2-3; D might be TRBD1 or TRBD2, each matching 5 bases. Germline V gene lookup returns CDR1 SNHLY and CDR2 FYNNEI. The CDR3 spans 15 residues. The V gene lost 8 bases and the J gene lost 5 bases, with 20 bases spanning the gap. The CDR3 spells CASAPGHLGEDTQYF. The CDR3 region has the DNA TGTGCCAGCGCCCCCGGACATCTGGGGGAAGATACGCAGTATTTT.

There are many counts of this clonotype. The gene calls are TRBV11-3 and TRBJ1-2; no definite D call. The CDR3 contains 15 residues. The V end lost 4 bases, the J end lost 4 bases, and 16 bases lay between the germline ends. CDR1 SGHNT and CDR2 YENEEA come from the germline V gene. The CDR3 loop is CASSYMACGPYGYTF. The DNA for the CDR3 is TGTGCCAGCAGCTACATGGCCTGCGGTCCCTATGGCTACACCTTC.

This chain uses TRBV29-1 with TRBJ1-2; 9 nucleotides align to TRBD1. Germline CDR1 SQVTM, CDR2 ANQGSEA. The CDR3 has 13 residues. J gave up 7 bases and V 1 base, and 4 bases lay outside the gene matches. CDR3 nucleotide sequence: TGCAGCGTTGAAGCTACAGGGGGCTCTGGCTACACCTTC. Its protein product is CSVEATGGSGYTF.

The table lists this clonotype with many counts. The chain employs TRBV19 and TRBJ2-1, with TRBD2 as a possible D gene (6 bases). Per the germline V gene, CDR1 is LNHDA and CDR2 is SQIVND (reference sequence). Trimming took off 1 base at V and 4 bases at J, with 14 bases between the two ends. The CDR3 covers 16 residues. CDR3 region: CASSIVRGLGYNEQFF. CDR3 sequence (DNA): TGTGCCAGTAGTATAGTCCGGGGACTGGGATACAATGAGCAGTTCTTC.